Described below is a single TCR beta chain sequence and its context. Its target is unknown. These data belong to a study of identical twins. Broader study findings: Insertions were fewer in abundant cord blood beta clonotypes, whereas memory repertoires showed none of this pattern. Compared with models, monozygotic twins showed more out-of-frame TCR alpha sharing. In drawing conclusions, the study used cross-sectional statistical analysis and did not follow the same donors.

TCRdb recomputed calls from the 5' RACE reads with MiXCR, one row per CDR3 protein. The repertoire holds 400,000 to 500,000 distinct CDR3 sequences, 14% seen once, with 0.98% in the top ten. Healthy Caucasians, and only they, were the donors. These data were likewise used in another study, on yellow fever vaccine responses in identical twins.

Source material: CD4+ T cells sorted from blood. The source is a woman aged 18-30 years in good health.

As DNA, the CDR3 is TGTGCCAGCAGCCAAGGTAGGGGGGGGAAACCCTACGAGCAGTACTTC. This gives the protein CASSQGRGGKPYEQYF. This sequence joins TRBV3-1 and TRBJ2-7; D perhaps matches TRBD2 (7 bases). This CDR3 spans 16 amino acids. V was clipped by 1 base and J by 2 bases, with 15 bases between them. CDR1 and CDR2 (germline): LGHDT, YNNKEL (reference sequence).